This TCR beta chain was captured in a study of regulatory T cells in long-lasting Graves disease. For the study at large: Over-5-year antithyroid drug use with positive TSH receptor antibodies defined persistent Graves' disease in the study.

Time point noted: persistent/refractory GD, antithyroid drugs over 5 years with positive TRAb. After RNA was extracted from PBMCs, the TCR library was made from it. By American Thyroid Association guidelines, Graves' disease was diagnosed in the cohort. J gave up 1 base and V 3 bases, and 3 bases lay outside the gene matches. CDR1 is SEHNR and CDR2 is FQNEAQ in the germline V gene (reference sequence). The CDR3 is 14 residues long. To make TCR beta libraries, researchers used iRepertoire HTBI primers and Arm-PCR of CDR3 regions. MiXCR, run by TCRdb on the multiplex PCR reads, gives a single entry per CDR3 protein. The table records about 660,000 distinct CDR3 sequences, around 30% of them present only once.

The sample consisted of peripheral blood mononuclear cells (PBMCs), taken when the disease was refractory, from a patient treated with antithyroid drugs. The sequence was collected from a female donor with Graves disease. The rearrangement links TRBV7-9 to TRBJ2-7; 7 nucleotides line up with TRBD2. DNA for the CDR3: TGTGCCAGCAGCTTCCAGCGGGAATCCTACGAGCAGTACTTC. Its translation is CASSFQRESYEQYF.